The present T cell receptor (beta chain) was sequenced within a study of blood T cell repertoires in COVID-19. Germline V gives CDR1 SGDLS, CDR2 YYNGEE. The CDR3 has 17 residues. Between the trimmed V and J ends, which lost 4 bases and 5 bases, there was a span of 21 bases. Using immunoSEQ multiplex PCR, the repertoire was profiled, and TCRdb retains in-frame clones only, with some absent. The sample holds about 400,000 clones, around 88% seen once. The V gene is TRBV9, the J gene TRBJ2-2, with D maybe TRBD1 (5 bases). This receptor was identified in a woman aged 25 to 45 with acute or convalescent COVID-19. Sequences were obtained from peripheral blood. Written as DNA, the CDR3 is TGTGCCAGCAGCCCTCGAGGTGGGGCAAGTCAGACCGGGGAGCTGTTTTTT. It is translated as CASSPRGGASQTGELFF.